The next 30 T cell receptor beta chains were all read from a single sample in a study of vaccination effects on CD4 cells after COVID-19. Antigens of these TCRs are unknown. Within the ViraFEST assay, antigen-specific CD4+ T cells underwent expansion with viral peptide pools prior to sequencing. The culture ran for 10 days before CD4+ T cells were isolated. Recipients of the vaccine had no prior SARS-CoV-2 infection and negative nucleocapsid antibodies. Sequenced by immunoSEQ multiplex PCR; TCRdb stores in-frame clones only, minus some. The sample consists of tens of thousands of clones, roughly 76% of them appearing once. The specimen comprised CD4+ T cells from PBMCs cultured with SARS-CoV-2 spike peptides, sampled before COVID-19 vaccination. These receptor sequences come from a human donor who received a COVID-19 vaccine.

This chain links TRBV7-3 with TRBJ1-2, with no clear D. The germline V and J ends were trimmed by 3 bases and 8 bases, with 22 bases remaining between them. CDR3 length: 16 amino acids. Per the germline V gene, CDR1 is SGHTA and CDR2 is FQGTGA. The CDR3 coding sequence is TGTGCCAGCAGCTTTAGGATTGGCAGTCCCTTGGGGGGCTACACCTTC. This sequence encodes CASSFRIGSPLGGYTF.

The J gene is TRBJ2-7, the V gene TRBV23-1, with D unresolved. TRBV23-1 is given ORF status, its function remaining uncertain. The ends were cut back, 4 bases at V and 4 bases at J, with 8 bases in the middle. This CDR3 spans 12 amino acids. Here the CDR3 DNA reads TGCGCCAGCAGTCGGTGGCAGTACGAGCAGTACTTC. Translation gives CASSRWQYEQYF.

V is TRBV19 and J is TRBJ1-2; the D is unclear. Trimming took 6 bases from V and 1 from J, leaving 9 bases between them. Germline lookup yields CDR1 LNHDA and CDR2 SQIVND (reference sequence). The CDR3 sequence is 13 residues long. The CDR3 spells CASSDTHNYGYTF. The CDR3 DNA sequence: TGTGCCAGTAGCGATACCCATAACTATGGCTACACCTTC.

The count of this clone is one. The chain couples TRBV27 to TRBJ2-7; the match to TRBD1 covers 7 bases. This CDR3 region has 15 residues. Trimming at V came to 1 base and at J to 5 bases, leaving 8 bases not matched to a gene. CDR1 is MNHEY, CDR2 SMNVEV, per germline (reference sequence). The CDR3 bases are TGTGCCAGCAGTTTATTTTTTGCAGGGGGTAACGAGCAGTACTTC. Its translation: CASSLFFAGGNEQYF.

This clone showed up just a few times. This sequence joins TRBV20-1 and TRBJ1-2, with unresolved D. The CDR3 sequence is 13 residues long. The V end lost 3 bases, the J end lost 1 base, and 9 bases lay between the germline ends. Germline CDR1 DFQATT, CDR2 SNEGSKA (reference sequence). The CDR3, as DNA: TGCAGTGCTAGTGTCGGACGTAACTATGGCTACACCTTC. Its translation: CSASVGRNYGYTF.

In its sample, this clone is medium-sized. The V and J genes are TRBV2 and TRBJ1-5; D is possibly TRBD1 (6 bases). This CDR3 has 15 amino acids. Between the trimmed V and J ends, which lost 6 bases and 1 base, there was a span of 13 bases. Germline V lookup: CDR1 SNHLY, CDR2 FYNNEI. The CDR3 bases are TGTGCCAGCAGGAACAGGGCTTCGAGCAATCAGCCCCAGCATTTT. It codes for CASRNRASSNQPQHF.

This clone was observed a single time. V and J are TRBV29-1 and TRBJ2-5; 7 nucleotides agree with TRBD2. V was clipped by 4 bases and J by 4 bases; unmatched bases: 3. The CDR3 is 12 residues long. The germline V gene has CDR1 SQVTM and CDR2 ANQGSEA. For the CDR3, the DNA is TGCAGCGTTGTGCCGGGGGGAGAGACCCAGTACTTC. This encodes CSVVPGGETQYF.

V is TRBV11-2 and J is TRBJ2-3; 11 bases match TRBD2. Losses at the gene ends were 2 bases for V and 6 bases for J; bases not matched to a gene: 7. In germline, CDR1 is SGHAT, CDR2 FQNNGV. The CDR3 length is 16 residues. The CDR3 here is CASSLISGGAGDTQYF. In nucleotides, the CDR3 is TGTGCCAGCAGCTTAATTAGCGGGGGGGCAGGGGATACGCAGTATTTT.

CDR3 bases: TGTGCCAGCAGCCACATATCCCACGGGGTGGGAATGAACACTGAAGCTTTCTTT. This codes for CASSHISHGVGMNTEAFF. The chain carries TRBV7-9 and TRBJ1-1; D uncertain. Germline V gene data show CDR1 as SEHNR and CDR2 as FQNEAQ (reference sequence). The ends were cut back, 5 bases at V and 0 bases at J, with 22 bases in the middle. This CDR3 comprises 18 residues. Full variable domain (rest looked up from reference TRBV7-9 and TRBJ1-1): DTGVSQNPRHKITKRGQNVTFRCDPISEHNRLYWYRQTLGQGPEFLTYFQNEAQLEKSRLLSDRFSAERPKGSFSTLEIQRTEQGDSAMYLCASSHISHGVGMNTEAFFGQGTRLTVV.

The rearrangement links TRBV4-3 to TRBJ2-4; 7 positions match TRBD2. Germline CDR1 is LGHNA and CDR2 is YSLEER. CDR3 size: 17 residues. Germline trimming cut 0 bases from V and 5 bases from J; bases unmatched to any gene: 10. This CDR3 is CASSQESPRTRENIQYF. CDR3 sequence (DNA): TGCGCCAGCAGCCAAGAGTCCCCTCGGACTAGGGAAAACATTCAGTACTTC.

The chain recombines TRBV6-1 with TRBJ1-2; D is ambiguous. Trimming pared 4 bases from V and 0 bases from J, leaving 15 bases between. Per the germline V gene, CDR1 is MNHNS and CDR2 is SASEGT. CDR3 length equals 16 residues. The CDR3 sequence is CASSGQAFIANYGYTF. CDR3 nucleotides: TGTGCCAGCAGTGGGCAGGCCTTTATAGCTAACTATGGCTACACCTTC.

The rearrangement joins TRBV14 to TRBJ1-4; D not resolved. The CDR3 length is 15 residues. Trimming removed 3 bases at V and 8 bases at J, with 16 bases between. The germline V gene encodes CDR1 SGHDN and CDR2 FVKESK. CDR3 in DNA: TGTGCCAGCAGCCAGTTGGACGGACGATTAGAAAAACTGTTTTTT. Protein: CASSQLDGRLEKLFF.

Here the CDR3 reads CASSLGPGLGSGEQYF. Here the CDR3 DNA reads TGTGCCAGCTCACTAGGGCCGGGACTAGGATCTGGCGAGCAGTACTTC. The J gene is TRBJ2-7, the V gene TRBV18; 8 positions match TRBD2. The length of the CDR3 is 16 residues. With 4 bases clipped from V and 6 bases from J, the junction kept 14 bases outside the gene matches. Germline loops: CDR1 KGHSH, CDR2 LQKENI. Drawing the rest from reference TRBV18 and TRBJ2-7, the complete variable domain is NAGVMQNPRHLVRRRGQEARLRCSPMKGHSHVYWYRQLPEEGLKFMVYLQKENIIDESGMPKERFSAEFPKEGPSILRIQQVVRGDSAAYFCASSLGPGLGSGEQYFGPGTRLTVT.

This clone occurred a few times. The chain combines TRBV18 with TRBJ2-7, with D possibly being TRBD2 (5 bases). V lost 5 bases to trimming and J lost 13 bases, with 15 bases between them. CDR3 size: 11 residues. Looked up from germline, CDR1 is KGHSH and CDR2 is LQKENI. Here the CDR3 reads CASSSGDDSYF. The CDR3, as DNA: TGTGCCAGCTCATCCGGGGATGATTCTTACTTC.

J is TRBJ1-2 and V is TRBV28; 7 bases line up with TRBD1. CDR3 length: 14 amino acids. V lost 3 bases to trimming and J lost 5 bases; unmatched junction nucleotides: 6. Germline V gene lookup returns CDR1 MDHEN and CDR2 SYDVKM. The CDR3 sequence is CASSFTGQSYGYTF. The CDR3 bases are TGTGCCAGCAGTTTTACGGGACAGTCTTATGGCTACACCTTC.

V usage is TRBV5-1 and J usage is TRBJ2-7; TRBD1 is a possible D gene (6 bases). This CDR3 is built from 14 residues. With 0 bases removed from V and 5 bases from J, the gap between germline ends came to 12 bases. Germline V gene sequence: CDR1 SGHRS, CDR2 YFSETQ. The CDR3 protein is CASSLVAGADEQYF. The CDR3 DNA reads TGCGCCAGCAGCTTGGTAGCAGGGGCGGACGAGCAGTACTTC.

This clone was counted between two and nine times. The genes are TRBV12-3 or TRBV12-4 and TRBJ2-4; D may be TRBD1 or TRBD2 (5 bases each). Trimming took off 4 bases at V and 7 bases at J, with 11 bases between the two ends. There are 13 residues in the CDR3. CDR3 DNA sequence: TGTGCCAGCAGTTCGGGACGAGCGAACATTCAGTACTTC. Translating it yields CASSSGRANIQYF.

V and J are TRBV4-1 and TRBJ2-1; 9 bases fit TRBD2. The CDR3 sequence is 15 residues long. J gave up 7 bases and V 0 bases, and 4 bases lay outside the gene matches. The germline CDR1 and CDR2 sequences are MGHRA and YSYEKL. The CDR3 loop reads CASSQDSAGGNEQFF. Written as DNA, the CDR3 is TGCGCCAGCAGCCAAGATTCGGCGGGGGGGAATGAGCAGTTCTTC.

The chain uses TRBV27 and TRBJ1-1, with D possibly being TRBD1 (6 bases). The CDR3 extends over 15 amino acids. V lost 5 bases and J 1 base, leaving 14 bases between the germline ends. In germline, CDR1 is MNHEY, CDR2 SMNVEV (reference sequence). CDR3 region: CASSQPTGGNTEAFF. Here the CDR3 DNA reads TGTGCCAGCAGTCAACCGACAGGAGGGAACACTGAAGCTTTCTTT.

This clone was picked up a small number of times. This chain uses TRBV13 with TRBJ2-3, with unresolved D. Between the trimmed V and J ends, which lost 0 bases and 2 bases, there was a span of 3 bases. This CDR3 has 13 residues. CDR1 is PRHDT and CDR2 is FYEKMQ in the germline V gene (reference sequence). CDR3: CASSLGVTDTQYF. In nucleotides, the CDR3 is TGTGCCAGCAGCTTAGGGGTCACAGATACGCAGTATTTT.

The J gene is TRBJ1-1, the V gene TRBV21-1. TRBV21-1 is an annotated pseudogene. The CDR3 is 17 amino acids. The chain's CDR3 is CASSKVREGLLSTEAFF. The CDR3 nucleotides are TGTGCCAGCAGCAAAGTCCGGGAGGGTCTTCTCTCCACTGAAGCTTTCTTT.

The genes are TRBV6-1 and TRBJ1-1; no clear D gene. Germline assignment: CDR1 MNHNS and CDR2 SASEGT. Between the trimmed V and J ends, which lost 1 base and 2 bases, there was a span of 17 bases. The CDR3 consists of 17 residues. For the CDR3, the DNA is TGTGCCAGCAGTGAAGGGATGGGCACGACTGCCAACACTGAAGCTTTCTTT. Protein sequence: CASSEGMGTTANTEAFF.

The chain recombines TRBV24-1 with TRBJ2-3; 10 positions agree with TRBD2. The germline V gene has CDR1 KGHDR and CDR2 SFDVKD. V trimming: 7 bases; J trimming: 1 base; junction bases outside the gene matches: 10. The CDR3 has 17 residues. The CDR3 region is CATRGRASGRGTDTQYF. Here the CDR3 DNA reads TGTGCCACCAGAGGCAGGGCGAGCGGGAGGGGCACAGATACGCAGTATTTT.

The chain carries TRBV30 and TRBJ1-3, with TRBD1 matching over 10 bases. The CDR3 totals 14 residues. Germline CDR1 and CDR2: GTSNPN and SVGIG (reference sequence). With 6 bases clipped from V and 0 bases from J, the junction kept 2 bases outside the gene matches. DNA of the CDR3: TGTGCCTGTGACAGGGGGCACTCTGGAAACACCATATATTTT. Its translation: CACDRGHSGNTIYF.

The V and J genes are TRBV11-2 and TRBJ1-6; 9 bases map to TRBD1. The junction had 8 bases not matched to a gene; V was cut back by 4 bases and J by 7 bases. The CDR3 length is 16 residues. CDR1 is SGHAT and CDR2 is FQNNGV in the germline V gene. For the CDR3, the DNA is TGTGCCAGCAGCTCGGCGGGACAGGGAGGCAATTCACCCCTCCACTTT. As protein: CASSSAGQGGNSPLHF.

The chain employs TRBV7-8 and TRBJ2-2; 7 bases are shared with TRBD1. Germline CDR1 and CDR2: SGHVS and FQNEAQ. This CDR3 region has 16 residues. The V and J ends lost 3 bases and 2 bases, in that order; junction bases with no gene match: 6. DNA of the CDR3: TGTGCCAGCAGCTTGCAAACAGGGGTTAACACCGGGGAGCTGTTTTTT. Its translation is CASSLQTGVNTGELFF.

The rearrangement uses TRBV11-2 and TRBJ1-2; D unresolved. The CDR3 contains 15 residues. In germline, CDR1 is SGHAT, CDR2 FQNNGV. Trimming shortened V by 0 bases and J by 0 bases, and 8 bases separated the two germline ends. The CDR3 loop is CASSLDPGTNYGYTF. CDR3 coding DNA: TGTGCCAGCAGCTTAGATCCGGGGACTAACTATGGCTACACCTTC.

The genes are TRBV7-9 and TRBJ2-7; 10 positions agree with TRBD1. The trim removed 3 bases at V and 4 bases at J, leaving 6 bases unmatched. In germline, CDR1 is SEHNR, CDR2 FQNEAQ (reference sequence). The CDR3 runs 15 residues. CDR3 sequence (DNA): TGTGCCAGCAGCTTTTTCGGACAGGGGGGATACGAGCAGTACTTC. Translated: CASSFFGQGGYEQYF.

The chain uses TRBV11-2 and TRBJ2-3, with TRBD2 identical over 13 bases. Trimming removed 6 bases from V and 2 bases from J; junction bases left unmatched: 11. The CDR3 runs 18 residues. Germline values: CDR1 SGHAT, CDR2 FQNNGV. The CDR3 DNA reads TGTGCCAGCAGTCGTCCCCCGGGACTAGCGGGACTCACAGATACGCAGTATTTT. Translation gives CASSRPPGLAGLTDTQYF.

This rearrangement joins TRBV19 to TRBJ2-7; 8 positions agree with TRBD1. The length of the CDR3 is 14 residues. With 6 bases clipped from V and 6 bases from J, the junction kept 10 bases outside the gene matches. Germline CDR1 is LNHDA and CDR2 is SQIVND (reference sequence). The CDR3 DNA sequence: TGTGCCAGTAGCTCAGGGGGCAAACGAAGCGAGCAGTACTTC. It is translated as CASSSGGKRSEQYF.